This T cell receptor beta chain was sequenced in a study of blood T cells in healthy people across ages. Combining a sample-barcoded 5' primer with a J-beta primer mix, a second PCR ran for about 6 to 12 cycles. Tagging of each cDNA molecule was performed by a template-switch adaptor with 12 random nucleotides. TCRdb reprocessed the 5' RACE reads with MiXCR, giving one entry per CDR3 protein. The sample carries 1.5 million to 2 million distinct CDR3 sequences, about 50% recorded once. Each individual donor underwent a draw of about 9.1 milliliters of peripheral blood. On this clonotype itself: Its matching antigen is unknown.

Overall study findings and caveats: Long-lived donors had more naive CD4+ cells and higher diversity than aged donors.

CDR3 length: 17 residues. The V gene's germline CDR1 is MNHEY and CDR2 SVGEGT. V shed 2 bases, J shed 6 bases, and the junction held 12 bases outside the gene matches. What was sequenced was blood. The sequence derives from a woman aged 40 to 50 in good health. The V call is TRBV6-2 or TRBV6-3, the J call TRBJ2-4; 8 nucleotides line up with TRBD2. DNA for the CDR3: TGTGCCAGCAGTTACACGACTAGCGCAGACCAGGGAAACATTCAGTACTTC. It yields the protein CASSYTTSADQGNIQYF.